This T cell receptor (beta chain) was sequenced during a study of shared clonotypes between healthy human individuals. The data were produced by immunoSEQ multiplex PCR, yet TCRdb's version contains in-frame clones alone and is incomplete. The table records almost 750,000 clones, over 55% of them present only once. The CDR3 loop spans 13 amino acids. Germline trimming cut 4 bases from V and 13 bases from J; bases unmatched to any gene: 11. In germline, CDR1 is SGHDT, CDR2 YYEEEE. Healthy HIV-negative adults without recent acute infections or vaccinations served as donors. Among the donors, all were Caucasian adults who lived in Nashville, Tennessee.

The source is a woman aged 30 to 39 in good health. The chain links TRBV5-6 to TRBJ2-3; TRBD1 matches 8 bases. The sample was memory CD4+ T cells sorted from blood. The subset was: CD45RA-negative fraction. The CDR3 sequence is CASSLWDRSRKYF. CDR3 nucleotide sequence: TGTGCCAGCAGCCTCTGGGACAGGAGTCGGAAGTATTTT. Complete variable domain (other parts from reference TRBV5-6 and TRBJ2-3): DAGVTQSPTHLIKTRGQQVTLRCSPKSGHDTVSWYQQALGQGPQFIFQYYEEEERQRGNFPDRFSGHQFPNYSSELNVNALLLGDSALYLCASSLWDRSRKYFGPGTRLTVL.